This T cell receptor beta chain was identified during a study of cytotoxic CD8 clonotypes in ibrutinib-treated CLL. The assay was immunoSEQ multiplex PCR, and TCRdb's table has in-frame clones only and misses some. The table lists nearly 50,000 clones, roughly three fifths of them singletons. Study results and limitations: Patients with sustained remission and those progressing were sampled at differing times. In comparison with age-matched healthy donors, baseline clonality was higher and tracked circulating CD8+ T-cell counts.

This CDR3 is built from 15 residues. The V and J ends lost 4 bases and 2 bases, in that order; junction bases with no gene match: 6. Germline loops: CDR1 SEHNR, CDR2 FQNEAQ (reference sequence). Comment on this clone: Its target is not known.

This sequence was found in a human donor with chronic lymphocytic leukemia. The source was PBMCs, collected after 24 months of ibrutinib treatment. This chain uses TRBV7-9 with TRBJ2-7; 9 bases match TRBD1. CDR3 sequence reads: CASSSPGQGTYEQYF. CDR3 DNA sequence: TGTGCCAGCAGCTCGCCGGGACAGGGAACCTACGAGCAGTACTTC.